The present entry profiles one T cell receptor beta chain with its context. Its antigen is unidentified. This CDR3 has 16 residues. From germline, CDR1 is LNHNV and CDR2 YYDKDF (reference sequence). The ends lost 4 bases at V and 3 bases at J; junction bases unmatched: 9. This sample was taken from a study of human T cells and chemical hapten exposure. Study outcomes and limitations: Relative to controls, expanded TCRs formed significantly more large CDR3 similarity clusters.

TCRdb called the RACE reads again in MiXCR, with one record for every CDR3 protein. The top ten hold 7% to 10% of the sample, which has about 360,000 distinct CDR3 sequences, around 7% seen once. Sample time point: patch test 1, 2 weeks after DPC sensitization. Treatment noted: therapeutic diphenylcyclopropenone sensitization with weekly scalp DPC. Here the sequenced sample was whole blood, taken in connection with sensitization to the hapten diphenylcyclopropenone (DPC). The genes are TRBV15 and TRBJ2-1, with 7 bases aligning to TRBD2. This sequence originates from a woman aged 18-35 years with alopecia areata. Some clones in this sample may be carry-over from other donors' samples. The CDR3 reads CATSTRLAPLYNEQFF. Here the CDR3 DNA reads TGTGCCACCAGCACGCGACTAGCCCCCCTCTACAATGAGCAGTTCTTC.